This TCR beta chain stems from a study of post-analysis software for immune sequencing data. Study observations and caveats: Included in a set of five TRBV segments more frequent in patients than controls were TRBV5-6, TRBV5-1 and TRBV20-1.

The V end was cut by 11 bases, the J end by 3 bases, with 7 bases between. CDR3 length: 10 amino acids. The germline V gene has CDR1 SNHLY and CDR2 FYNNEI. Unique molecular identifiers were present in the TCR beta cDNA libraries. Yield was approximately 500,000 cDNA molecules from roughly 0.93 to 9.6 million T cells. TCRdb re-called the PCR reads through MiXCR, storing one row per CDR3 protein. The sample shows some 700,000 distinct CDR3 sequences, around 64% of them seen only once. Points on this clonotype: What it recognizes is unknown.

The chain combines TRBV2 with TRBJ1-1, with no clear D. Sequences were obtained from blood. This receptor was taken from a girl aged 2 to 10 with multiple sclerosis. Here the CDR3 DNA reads TGTGCCGTACGATACACTGAAGCTTTCTTT. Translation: CAVRYTEAFF.